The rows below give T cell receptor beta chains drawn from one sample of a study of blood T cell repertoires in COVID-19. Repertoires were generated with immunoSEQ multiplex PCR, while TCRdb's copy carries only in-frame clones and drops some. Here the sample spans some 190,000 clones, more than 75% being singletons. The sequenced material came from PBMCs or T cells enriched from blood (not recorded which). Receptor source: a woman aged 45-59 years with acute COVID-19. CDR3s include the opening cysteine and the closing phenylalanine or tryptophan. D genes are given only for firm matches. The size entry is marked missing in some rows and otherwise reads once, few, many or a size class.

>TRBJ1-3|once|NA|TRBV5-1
CASSLEYPSNRNTIYF
TGCGCCAGCAGCTTGGAGTACCCCTCAAACAGAAACACCATATATTTT
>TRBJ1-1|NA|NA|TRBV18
CASSPPRPNTEAFF
TGTGCCAGCTCACCACCGAGGCCGAACACTGAAGCTTTCTTT
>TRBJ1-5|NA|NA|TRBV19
CASSIERGDNQPQHF
TGTGCCAGTAGTATAGAACGGGGAGACAATCAGCCCCAGCATTTT
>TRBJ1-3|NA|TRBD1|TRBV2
CASSESGTGGTYSGNTIYF
TGTGCCAGCAGTGAAAGTGGGACAGGGGGAACTTACTCTGGAAACACCATATATTTT
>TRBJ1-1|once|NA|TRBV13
CASSLSAETGKAFF
TGTGCCAGCAGCTTATCTGCTGAGACGGGTAAAGCTTTCTTT
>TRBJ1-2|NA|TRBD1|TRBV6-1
CASRDGQGSHGYTF
TGTGCCAGCAGAGACGGACAGGGGAGCCATGGCTACACCTTC
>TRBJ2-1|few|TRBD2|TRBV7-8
CASSLGPLAGGAGEQFF
TGTGCCAGCAGCTTAGGGCCACTAGCGGGGGGAGCAGGTGAGCAGTTCTTC
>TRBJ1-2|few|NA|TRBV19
CASSQPGQAVYGYTF
TGTGCCAGTAGTCAGCCGGGACAAGCTGTATATGGCTACACCTTC
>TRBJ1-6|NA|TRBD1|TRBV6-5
CASSSPGQGESPLHF
TGTGCCAGCAGTTCCCCGGGACAGGGAGAGTCACCCCTCCACTTT
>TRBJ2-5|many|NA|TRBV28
CASSLQGLQETQYF
TGTGCCAGCAGTTTACAGGGCCTTCAAGAGACCCAGTACTTC
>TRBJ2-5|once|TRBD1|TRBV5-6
CASSTGQGAGETQYF
TGTGCCAGCAGCACGGGACAGGGGGCGGGAGAGACCCAGTACTTC
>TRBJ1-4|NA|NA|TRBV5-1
CASSAAATNEKLFF
TGCGCCAGCAGCGCCGCGGCAACTAATGAAAAACTGTTTTTT
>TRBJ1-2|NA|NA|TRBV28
CASIQKGTTDGYTF
TGTGCCAGCATCCAAAAGGGGACAACTGATGGCTACACCTTC
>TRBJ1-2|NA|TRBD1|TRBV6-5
CASSYGTGDYGYTF
TGTGCCAGCAGTTACGGGACAGGGGACTATGGCTACACCTTC
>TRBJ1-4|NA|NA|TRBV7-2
CASSFRGLTTNEKLFF
TGTGCCAGCAGCTTTCGTGGACTGACAACTAATGAAAAACTGTTTTTT
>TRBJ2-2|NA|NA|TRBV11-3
CASRPGGDSGELFF
TGTGCCAGCAGGCCGGGGGGCGACTCCGGGGAGCTGTTTTTT
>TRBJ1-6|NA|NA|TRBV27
CASRDLQGGSPLHF
TGTGCCAGCAGAGACCTCCAGGGAGGTTCACCCCTCCACTTT
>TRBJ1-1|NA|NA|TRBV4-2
CASSQNAGWRGNTEAFF
TGTGCCAGCAGCCAAAACGCAGGGTGGAGGGGGAACACTGAAGCTTTCTTT
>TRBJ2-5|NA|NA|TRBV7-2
CASSLFGLETQYF
TGTGCCAGCAGCTTATTCGGGTTGGAGACCCAGTACTTC
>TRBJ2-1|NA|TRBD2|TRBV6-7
CAGLAGGLPYNEQFF
TGTGCCGGCCTAGCGGGGGGACTCCCCTACAATGAGCAGTTCTTC
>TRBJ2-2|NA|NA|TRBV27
CASSEGGYTGELFF
TGTGCCAGCAGTGAGGGCGGATACACCGGGGAGCTGTTTTTT
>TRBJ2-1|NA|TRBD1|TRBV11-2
CASSPGTGERGEQFF
TGTGCCAGCAGCCCAGGGACAGGGGAGAGGGGTGAGCAGTTCTTC
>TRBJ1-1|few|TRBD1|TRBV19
CASSNLPRGVLNTEAFF
TGTGCCAGTAGTAACCTCCCCAGGGGGGTACTGAACACTGAAGCTTTCTTT
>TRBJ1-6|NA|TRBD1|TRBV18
CASSPRDRGQGSPLHF
TGTGCCAGCTCACCACGAGACAGGGGGCAGGGGTCACCCCTCCACTTT
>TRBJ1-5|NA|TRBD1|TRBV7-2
CASSQDRGLYQPQHF
TGTGCCAGCAGCCAGGACAGGGGGCTCTATCAGCCCCAGCATTTT
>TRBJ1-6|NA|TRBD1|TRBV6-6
CASQLTGQGETPLHF
TGTGCCAGCCAGTTAACGGGACAGGGAGAAACACCCCTCCACTTT
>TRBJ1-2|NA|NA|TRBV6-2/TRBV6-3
CASSYGVRGTSTF
TGTGCCAGCAGTTATGGTGTACGGGGGACCAGCACCTTC
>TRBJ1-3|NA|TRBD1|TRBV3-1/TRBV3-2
CASSQPTGGSGNTIYF
TGTGCCAGCAGCCAGCCAACAGGGGGCTCTGGAAACACCATATATTTT
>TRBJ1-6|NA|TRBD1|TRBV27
CASRDRGSPLHF
TGTGCCAGCAGGGACAGGGGTTCACCCCTCCACTTT